The TCR beta chain described here comes from a study of blood T cell repertoires in COVID-19. Sequencing used immunoSEQ multiplex PCR; TCRdb keeps in-frame clones, though not all of them. The sample gives roughly 280,000 clones, less than 90% of which show up once; 3.5% to 5.5% is in the top ten. The V gene end was trimmed by 0 bases and the J gene end by 7 bases; junction bases not matched to a gene: 8. Germline assignment: CDR1 SGDLS and CDR2 YYNGEE. This CDR3 has 16 residues. The receptor's source is a man in his 60s who had recovered from COVID-19. Sequenced sample: peripheral blood. The V and J genes are TRBV9 and TRBJ2-1; 9 positions match TRBD2. CDR3 sequence reads: CASSVARTSVRNEQFF. The CDR3 DNA reads as TGTGCCAGCAGCGTAGCACGGACTAGCGTAAGGAATGAGCAGTTCTTC.